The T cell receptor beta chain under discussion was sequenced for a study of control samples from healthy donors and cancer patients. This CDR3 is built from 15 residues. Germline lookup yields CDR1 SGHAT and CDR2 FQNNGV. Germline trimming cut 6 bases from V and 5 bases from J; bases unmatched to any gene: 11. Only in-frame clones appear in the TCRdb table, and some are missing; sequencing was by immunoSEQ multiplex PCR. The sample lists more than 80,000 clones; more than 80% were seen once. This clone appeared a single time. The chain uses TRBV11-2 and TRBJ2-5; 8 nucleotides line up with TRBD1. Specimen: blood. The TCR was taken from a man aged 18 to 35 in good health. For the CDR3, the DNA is TGTGCCAGCAGACCTAACAGGGGGAAACGGGAGACCCAGTACTTC. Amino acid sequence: CASRPNRGKRETQYF.